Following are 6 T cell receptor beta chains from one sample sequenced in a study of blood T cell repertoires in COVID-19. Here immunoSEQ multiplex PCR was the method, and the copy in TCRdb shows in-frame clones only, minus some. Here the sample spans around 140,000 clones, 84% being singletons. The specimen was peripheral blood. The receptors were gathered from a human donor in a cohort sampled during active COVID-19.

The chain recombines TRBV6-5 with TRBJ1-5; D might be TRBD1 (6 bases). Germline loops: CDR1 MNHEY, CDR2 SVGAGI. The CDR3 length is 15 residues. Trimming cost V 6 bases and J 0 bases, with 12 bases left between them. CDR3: CASRPDRNSNQPQHF. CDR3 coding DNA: TGTGCCAGCAGACCGGACAGAAATAGCAATCAGCCCCAGCATTTT.

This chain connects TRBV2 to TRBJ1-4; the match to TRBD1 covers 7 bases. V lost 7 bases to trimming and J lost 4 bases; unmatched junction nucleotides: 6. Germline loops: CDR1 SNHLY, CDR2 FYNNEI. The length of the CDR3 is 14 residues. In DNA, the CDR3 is TGTGCCAGCACGGGACAGACCTATAATGAAAAACTGTTTTTT. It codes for CASTGQTYNEKLFF.

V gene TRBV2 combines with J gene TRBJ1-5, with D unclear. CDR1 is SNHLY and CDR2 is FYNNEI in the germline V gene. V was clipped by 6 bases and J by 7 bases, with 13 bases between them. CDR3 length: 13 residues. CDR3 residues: CASSKAEGQPQHF. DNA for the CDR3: TGTGCCAGCAGCAAAGCTGAGGGACAGCCCCAGCATTTT. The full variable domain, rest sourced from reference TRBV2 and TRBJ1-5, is EPEVTQTPSHQVTQMGQEVILRCVPISNHLYFYWYRQILGQKVEFLVSFYNNEISEKSEIFDDQFSVERPDGSNFTLKIRSTKLEDSAMYFCASSKAEGQPQHFGDGTRLSIL.

The CDR3 sequence is CASRQWEADTQYF. In DNA, the CDR3 is TGTGCCAGCAGGCAATGGGAGGCAGATACGCAGTATTTT. The chain employs TRBV6-5 and TRBJ2-3; maybe TRBD2 (6 bases). The germline V gene encodes CDR1 MNHEY and CDR2 SVGAGI. Trimming stripped 6 bases from V and 4 bases from J, with 11 bases between. This CDR3 is 13 amino acids long.

The CDR3 is CASSMDRTGVGELFF. CDR3 sequence (DNA): TGTGCCAGCAGCATGGACAGGACCGGTGTCGGGGAGCTGTTTTTT. The chain employs TRBV9 and TRBJ2-2; the match to TRBD1 covers 7 bases. Germline V gene lookup returns CDR1 SGDLS and CDR2 YYNGEE. The CDR3 covers 15 residues. The junction had 10 bases not matched to a gene; V was cut back by 4 bases and J by 7 bases.

CDR3 residues: CASSLGTGNGYTF. The CDR3, as DNA: TGTGCCAGCAGCTTAGGGACAGGCAATGGCTACACCTTC. This chain uses TRBV7-2 with TRBJ1-2; TRBD1 matches 7 bases. This CDR3 region has 13 residues. From germline, CDR1 is SGHTA and CDR2 FQGNSA. V lost 1 base to trimming and J lost 6 bases; unmatched junction nucleotides: 2.